This T cell receptor beta chain was sequenced during a study of blood T cell repertoires in COVID-19. Study summary: COVID-19 samples collected from the United States, Italy and Spain covered acute and convalescent phases.

Assay used: immunoSEQ multiplex PCR; TCRdb lists only in-frame clones, some missing. The table includes fewer than 250,000 clones, under 90% detected once. This CDR3 comprises 16 residues. Germline loops: CDR1 KGHSH, CDR2 LQKENI. V was trimmed by 2 bases and J by 4 bases, leaving 15 bases between them. The chain joins TRBV18 to TRBJ1-3; D call uncertain. Sequencing used peripheral blood. This clonotype originated in a man aged 25-40 years with active or convalescent COVID-19. The CDR3 nucleotides read TGTGCCAGCTCACCAATTGGAGGGATGGGAGGAAACACCATATATTTT. Translation gives CASSPIGGMGGNTIYF.